These T cell receptor beta chains were read from a single sample in a study of CD8+ T cells in alopecia areata. TCRdb's table, derived via immunoSEQ multiplex PCR, lists solely in-frame clones and lacks some. The data show over 200,000 clones, with 57% seen just once and less than 0.6% held by the top ten. Specimen: CD4+ T cells sorted from blood, collected at week 0. The receptors here all came from a human donor with alopecia areata. Both conserved end residues are part of each CDR3. Fields, in order: D gene, clone size, V gene, J gene, CDR3 protein, CDR3 DNA. A D gene is named only where the DNA matches it firmly. The listing skips clone size in some rows; elsewhere it reads once, few, many or a size class.

NA,NA,TRBV11-2,TRBJ2-5,CASSLGGPPQETQYF,TGTGCCAGCAGCTTAGGAGGACCACCACAAGAGACCCAGTACTTC
NA,NA,TRBV19,TRBJ1-2,CASSPQSTYGYTF,TGTGCCAGTAGTCCTCAGTCCACCTATGGCTACACCTTC
TRBD1,few,TRBV30,TRBJ1-4,CAWSRTGALLREKLFF,TGTGCCTGGAGCCGGACAGGGGCCCTGCTCCGAGAAAAACTGTTTTTT
NA,few,TRBV6-6,TRBJ1-1,CASSPPRLLMKTEAFF,TGTGCCAGCAGTCCACCACGCCTACTAATGAAAACCGAAGCTTTCTTT
TRBD1,NA,TRBV5-1,TRBJ1-1,CASSIGGTENTEAFF,TGCGCCAGCAGCATAGGAGGGACAGAAAACACTGAAGCTTTCTTT
TRBD1,NA,TRBV7-9,TRBJ1-2,CASSLDATGGRNYGYTF,TGTGCCAGCAGCCTGGATGCGACAGGGGGCAGAAACTATGGCTACACCTTC
NA,NA,TRBV29-1,TRBJ1-3,CSVEPREYSGNTIYF,TGCAGCGTTGAACCCCGGGAATACTCTGGAAACACCATATATTTT
NA,few,TRBV19,TRBJ1-1,CASSETGASNTEAFF,TGTGCCAGTAGTGAAACCGGGGCATCGAACACTGAAGCTTTCTTT
NA,NA,TRBV27,TRBJ1-1,CASSFYGTNTEAFF,TGTGCCAGCAGTTTTTACGGGACTAACACTGAAGCTTTCTTT
NA,few,TRBV7-2,TRBJ2-1,CASSLAGLSYNEQFF,TGTGCCAGCAGCTTGGCGGGCCTCTCCTACAATGAGCAGTTCTTC
NA,many,TRBV2,TRBJ2-2,CASSAAHRENTGELFF,TGTGCCAGCAGCGCGGCTCACAGGGAGAACACCGGGGAGCTGTTTTTT
NA,NA,TRBV30,TRBJ2-2,CAWRRDSTGELFF,TGTGCCTGGCGCCGGGACTCCACCGGGGAGCTGTTTTTT
NA,NA,TRBV6-6,TRBJ2-7,CASSSQASYEQYF,TGTGCCAGCAGTTCACAGGCCTCCTACGAGCAGTACTTC
TRBD2,NA,TRBV30,TRBJ2-5,CAWSSSGSRETQYF,TGTGCCTGGAGTTCTAGCGGGAGCAGAGAGACCCAGTACTTC
TRBD2,NA,TRBV7-9,TRBJ2-7,CASSPSGRRYEQYF,TGTGCCAGCAGCCCCAGCGGGAGGCGGTACGAGCAGTACTTC
NA,NA,TRBV7-8,TRBJ1-5,CASSLGRHSNQPQHF,TGTGCCAGCAGCTTAGGGAGACATAGCAATCAGCCCCAGCATTTT
NA,NA,TRBV29-1,TRBJ1-4,CSASGHGNEKLFF,TGCAGCGCCTCGGGACACGGTAATGAAAAACTGTTTTTT
TRBD2,NA,TRBV2,TRBJ2-3,CASSERLGLGRDTQYF,TGTGCCAGCAGTGAGCGCCTGGGACTAGGGCGTGATACGCAGTATTTT
NA,few,TRBV7-9,TRBJ2-6,CASSWDISGANVLTF,TGTGCCAGCAGCTGGGACATTTCTGGGGCCAACGTCCTGACTTTC
TRBD1,once,TRBV7-8,TRBJ2-4,CASSLLYRGRDIQYF,TGTGCCAGCAGCTTACTTTACAGGGGGCGAGACATTCAGTACTTC
NA,NA,TRBV5-4,TRBJ1-2,CASSPHGDNYGYTF,TGTGCCAGCAGCCCCCACGGGGATAACTATGGCTACACCTTC
NA,NA,TRBV27,TRBJ2-7,CASSFQPGDEQYF,TGTGCCAGCAGTTTCCAGCCGGGAGACGAGCAGTACTTC
TRBD1,NA,TRBV5-1,TRBJ2-3,CASKFRDRGQTDTQYF,TGCGCCAGCAAATTCCGGGACAGGGGTCAAACAGATACGCAGTATTTT
TRBD1,NA,TRBV9,TRBJ2-4,CASSVGGQALNIQYF,TGTGCCAGCAGCGTGGGGGGACAGGCTTTAAACATTCAGTACTTC
NA,NA,TRBV10-3,TRBJ1-1,CAISRLNTEAFF,TGTGCCATCAGTCGGTTGAACACTGAAGCTTTCTTT
NA,NA,TRBV28,TRBJ1-2,CASTAPVVRYGYTF,TGTGCCAGCACCGCCCCGGTCGTGCGTTATGGCTACACCTTC
NA,NA,TRBV2,TRBJ2-5,CATLRVETQYF,TGTGCCACCTTGAGGGTGGAGACCCAGTACTTC
NA,NA,TRBV9,TRBJ1-2,CASSVVTEDYGYTF,TGTGCCAGCAGCGTAGTAACGGAGGACTATGGCTACACCTTC
NA,NA,TRBV25-1,TRBJ1-3,CASILGNTIYF,TGTGCCAGCATTCTCGGAAACACCATATATTTT
NA,NA,TRBV30,TRBJ1-3,CAWIFSTGPRNTIYF,TGTGCCTGGATCTTTTCGACAGGACCTAGAAACACCATATATTTT
NA,NA,TRBV7-2,TRBJ2-5,CASSLQGGGKTQYF,TGTGCCAGCAGCTTACAGGGAGGTGGGAAGACCCAGTACTTC
TRBD1,NA,TRBV6-6,TRBJ1-2,CASSYSAGGDGYTF,TGTGCCAGCAGTTACTCGGCAGGGGGCGATGGCTACACCTTC
NA,NA,TRBV29-1,TRBJ1-1,CSVNRVLDTEAFF,TGCAGCGTCAACAGGGTCCTGGACACTGAAGCTTTCTTT
TRBD1,NA,TRBV19,TRBJ2-7,CASSKFGTGGFNEQYF,TGTGCCAGTAGTAAGTTCGGAACAGGGGGCTTCAACGAGCAGTACTTC
NA,few,TRBV7-9,TRBJ1-1,CASFGDVAGTEAFF,TGTGCCAGCTTCGGAGACGTGGCGGGGACTGAAGCTTTCTTT
NA,NA,TRBV29-1,TRBJ1-2,CSVVDSFYGYTF,TGCAGCGTTGTCGACAGCTTCTATGGCTACACCTTC
NA,few,TRBV7-3,TRBJ2-3,CASSPSRSADTQYF,TGTGCCAGCAGCCCCAGCAGGTCGGCAGATACGCAGTATTTT
NA,few,TRBV6-6,TRBJ1-6,CASTHGSPLHF,TGTGCCAGCACCCACGGGTCACCCCTCCACTTT
NA,few,TRBV27,TRBJ2-2,CASMVGRDTGELFF,TGTGCCAGCATGGTCGGACGGGACACCGGGGAGCTGTTTTTT